The sample holds a few counts of the clone carrying this TCR beta chain. The antigen is undetermined. The record originates from a study of naive and memory T cell subsets. Study-level results: In naive cells, over 95% of TCR sequences were seen only once. Especially in CD8 cells, naive repertoires contained a few larger clonotypes, possibly CD45RA-re-expressing memory cells.

Trimming removed 2 bases from V and 6 bases from J; junction bases left unmatched: 12. Germline V gene lookup returns CDR1 MNHEY and CDR2 SVGEGT. The CDR3 has 17 amino acids. Both TRBC1 and TRBC2 were covered by a beta constant-region primer of two equimolar oligonucleotides. The ligated cDNA underwent four PCR rounds using SP2 and nested alpha and beta constant-region primers. A 12-nucleotide UMI and the SP2 primer were added to the cDNA 3' end by oligonucleotide ligation. TCRdb recomputed calls from the UMI-ligation and nested PCR reads with MiXCR, one row per CDR3 protein. In the table there are 130,000 to 150,000 distinct CDR3 sequences, under 25% of which are singletons.

J is TRBJ2-1 and V is TRBV6-2 or TRBV6-3, with TRBD1 identical over 8 bases. Sequenced: naive CD4+ T cells from blood. This sequence originates from a human donor in good health. In DNA form, the CDR3 reads TGTGCCAGCAGTTACCCCGAAGGACAGGGTGTTGTCAATGAGCAGTTCTTC. Protein sequence: CASSYPEGQGVVNEQFF.